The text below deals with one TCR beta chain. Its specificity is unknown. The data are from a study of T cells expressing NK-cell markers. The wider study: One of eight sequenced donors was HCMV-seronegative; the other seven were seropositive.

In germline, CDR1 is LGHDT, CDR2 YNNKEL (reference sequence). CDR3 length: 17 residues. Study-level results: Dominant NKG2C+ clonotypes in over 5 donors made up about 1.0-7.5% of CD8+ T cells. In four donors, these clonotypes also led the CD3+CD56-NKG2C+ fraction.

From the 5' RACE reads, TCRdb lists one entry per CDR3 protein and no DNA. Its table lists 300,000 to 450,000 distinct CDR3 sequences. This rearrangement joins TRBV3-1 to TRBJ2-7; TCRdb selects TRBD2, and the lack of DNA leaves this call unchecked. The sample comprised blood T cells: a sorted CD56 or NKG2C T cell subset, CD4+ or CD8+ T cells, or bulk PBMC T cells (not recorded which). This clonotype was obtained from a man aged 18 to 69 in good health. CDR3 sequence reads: CASSQLIADSFTYEQYF.